The entry below describes one T cell receptor (beta chain). Individuals with alopecia areata gave both lesional scalp punch biopsies and peripheral blood for collection. This specimen comes from a study of CD8+ T cells in alopecia areata. Across the whole study: It was oral tofacitinib, at 5 to 10 mg twice daily, that treated patients received.

The CDR3 sequence is 14 residues long. Germline V lookup: CDR1 MNHEY, CDR2 SMNVEV (reference sequence). V was trimmed by 6 bases and J by 7 bases, leaving 18 bases between them. cDNA serving as the sequencing template came from extracted, reverse transcribed RNA. The method was immunoSEQ multiplex PCR; TCRdb's version includes in-frame clones alone and lacks a portion of them. The sample carries 150,000 to 200,000 clones, 50% to 60% recorded once. The chain links TRBV27 to TRBJ1-1; D call uncertain. This receptor was identified in a human donor with alopecia areata. The sequences come from CD4+ T cells sorted from blood, collected at week 0. CDR3: CASRLSEVEREAFF. The CDR3 DNA reads as TGTGCCAGCAGGCTCTCAGAAGTAGAACGTGAAGCTTTCTTT.